The entry that follows covers one T cell receptor beta chain sequence. This clone has a single count. Its antigen has not been determined. Per-nucleotide qualities are absent, and no much larger clonotype sits a single base away. The cohort was made up of several hundred healthy bone marrow donors. All cohort members were sampled while nominally healthy, although unrecorded immune exposures were likely present. The donor was CMV seronegative and belonged to the group of approximately 320 seronegative cohort members. Every donor gave a peripheral blood sample, and the peripheral blood mononuclear cells from that sample were used for TCR beta sequencing. Genomic DNA was extracted from the blood cell samples with the Qiagen DNeasy Blood Extraction Kit. This record comes from a study of cytomegalovirus exposure and HLA in healthy donors (dated by TCRdb to the late 2010s). Turning to the overall study: In an earlier analysis of several hundred of the donors, approximately 260 Gb of sequence data and approximately 120 million unique TCR beta sequences from about 179 million T cells were reported. An early release that covered some 640 HLA-typed donors contained approximately 290 gigabases of sequencing data and around 80 million unique TCR sequences. Of the roughly 410 genotyped donors, 70% to 90% were placed in the genetic ancestry cluster associated with self-reported Caucasian donors. The study was designed to test whether signatures of past pathogen exposure could be identified by cataloging public T cell receptors. The T cell repertoires of several hundred subjects were profiled by immunosequencing and related to cytomegalovirus serostatus. A separate validation cohort of over 95 different subjects was used in addition to the roughly 620-subject first cohort. To predict cytomegalovirus infection status, the study brought together high-throughput TCR immunosequencing, statistical association of individual TCRs with disease status, and machine learning. To study patterns of TCR occurrence, a later analysis re-analyzed previously published TCR beta repertoires from more than 550 donors and added high-resolution HLA genotyping. Rather than using new phenotypic data, the later analysis identified candidate immune exposures from TCR beta sequences and from how often those sequences occurred across donors. An earlier analysis of some 500 of the donors used high-throughput TCR beta sequencing to judge whether each TCR beta V gene segment behaved as functional or pseudogenic. Donor age, sex, ethnicity and CMV serostatus were compiled together with the repertoire data. A later genetic analysis took genome-wide SNP genotypes for about three fifths of the 666 donors and used that subset as a discovery cohort. Every discovery cohort repertoire had been produced on one sequencing platform. Both class I and class II loci were covered by HLA typing, at four-digit resolution. Typing coverage differed by locus: A, B, C, DRB1 and DQB1 were typed in about 620-640 donors, DQA1 in about 560, DPA1 in 600 to 610, and DPB1 in around 440. A few DR-DQ haplotypes were treated as single units for association and clustering because of strong linkage in the cohort. Across roughly 420 genotyped donors of the cohort, an average of roughly 250,000 unique TCR beta nucleotide sequences per donor were sequenced, and roughly 20% of those sequences were non-productive.

The investigation overall reported the following: In a later analysis, HLA-associated TCR beta chains were found to be more clonally expanded and to have lower generation probabilities than equally common non-associated chains. In the study, 164 TCR beta chains were listed as associated with cytomegalovirus. A later genetic analysis reported fewer N-insertions in productive TCRs among donors in an Asian-associated ancestry cluster than the roughly 700-donor mean. This cohort had only TCR beta chains sequenced, and the lack of alpha or paired-chain data limited which features could be detected. A cluster of highly shared sequence variants was judged likely to represent a technical artifact of the sequencing pipeline. In a later analysis, some 18,000 TCR beta sequences were associated with specific HLA alleles at a false discovery rate of 0.05. Strong co-occurrence of HLA alleles, especially DR and DQ, made assigning TCR associations to individual alleles difficult. Sequencing depth was assumed to be roughly uniform across donors in the presence/absence analyses, though that assumption may not hold. Because HLA typing was missing for some donors at each locus, association tests included only the typed subset. Correlated functional status among segregating V segments might be attributable to linkage disequilibrium, but an unknown experimental factor could not be ruled out. CMV serostatus was the only immune exposure information available for the cohort. The authors suggested that the approach could potentially be generalized to other disease states and immunological phenotypes. An association between a missense DCLRE1C variant and V-gene and J-gene trimming of TCR beta chains was found in a later genetic analysis and replicated in an independent cohort. Broadly in line with IMGT annotations, most TCR beta V segments showed up in productive rearrangements about 87% or about 30% of the time in an earlier analysis of a few hundred of the donors. Fewer than 20 rarely observed V segments, including chromosome 9 orphons, were excluded from the earlier analysis of approximately 500 of the donors because counts were too low. While some public TCRs were present in many individuals, most TCR sequences turned up only very rarely across donors. A later analysis found that TCR association rates varied across HLA loci, with DRB1 alleles showing the most associated TCRs and HLA-C alleles the fewest. In both the original and validation cohorts, the classifier was reported to diagnose cytomegalovirus status with high specificity and sensitivity. In vitro tests confirmed that a few of the cytomegalovirus-associated TCR beta chains recognize cytomegalovirus antigens. A later analysis reported that several top co-occurrence clusters appeared linked to parvovirus B19, influenza, CMV and Epstein-Barr virus. A further reported finding was that TCR beta sequences accurately predicted the HLA-A and HLA-B alleles for most subjects in the first cohort. A later analysis found that most CMV-associated TCR beta chains appeared HLA-restricted, with HLA associations seemingly driven largely by CMV exposure.

Library generation was performed with the immunoSEQ multiplex PCR assay. For the multiplex PCR, a mixture combining 60 forward primers for TCR Vbeta segments and 13 reverse primers for TCR Jbeta segments was used. Amplification of the CDR3 region of rearranged TCR beta genes was performed with a multiplex PCR assay on genomic DNA. The Illumina HiSeq System was used to sequence the amplified TCR beta libraries as 87-base-pair reads. Under the source paper's analysis protocol: In a later analysis, roughly 80 million unique TCR beta chains were counted across the 500 to 700 repertoires, and some 10 million of these chains were shared by at least two donors. To remove PCR and sequencing errors, raw reads were error-corrected and collapsed into unique sequences using a nearest-neighbor algorithm that merged closely related sequences. V, D and J gene segments were assigned by aligning CDR3 sequences to IMGT reference sequences. For a sequence to be retained, a match of at least six nucleotides was required to both a V gene segment and a J gene segment. A rearrangement counted as productive if the CDR3 had no stop codons and remained in frame with V and J, and every other rearrangement counted as non-productive. CDR3 was defined according to IMGT convention as the region running from the second conserved V-encoded cysteine to the conserved J-encoded phenylalanine. The earlier analysis of about 500 of the donors excluded sequences that lacked an unambiguous match to a single V gene segment. An earlier analysis of around 600 of the donors classified V segments as functional when productive rearrangements were above 56.7% and as segregating when the standard deviation between donors was above 5%. A statistical classification framework was built to diagnose cytomegalovirus status from the catalog of TCR beta chain sequences. In a later analysis, TCR nucleotide sequences were compared against IMGT/GENE-DB human TR gene sequences so that V and J genes could be assigned. Using the TCRdist pipeline, a later analysis assigned CDR3 sequences along with most-parsimonious VDJ recombination scenarios. A later analysis defined each TCR beta chain by its CDR3 amino acid sequence plus V-gene family, and excluded reads lacking a unique V-gene family. A later analysis removed 592 highly shared, low-generation-probability nucleotide sequences to deal with suspected cross-contamination and a sequencing artifact. For each public chain, a later analysis derived a clonal expansion index from normalized ranks of inferred template counts within each repertoire. A later analysis computed generation probabilities with a VDJ recombination model fitted to out-of-frame rearrangements, and checked the results against IGoR. In a later analysis, TCR-TCR, TCR-HLA and TCR-CMV co-occurrence was scored with hypergeometric tests, and a repertoire-size bias correction was applied to TCR pairs. In a later analysis, false discovery rates were estimated by permuting HLA or CMV assignments 20 times. In a later analysis, co-occurring TCRs were grouped using DBSCAN, with TCRdist sequence similarity added in when clustering inside HLA-allele-positive subsets. Repertoires with fewer than 30,000 or more than 120,000 public chains, plus five repertoires with anomalous nucleotide sharing, were excluded from co-occurrence clustering. TCRdb re-hosts the immuneACCESS table, in-frame sequences only. Its copies lack some clones; in the studies checked, an unresolved V gene accounts for under half of them, and the cause for the rest is not known. V, J and clone size derive from that table, while D and trimming were established from the DNA sequence. This sample has 140,000 or so clones in its table, and about 80% of those were observed once. Of the sample, around 4.1% falls within the top ten clones.

The receptor was derived from a man aged 35 to 55 in good health and CMV-seronegative. The sample taken for sequencing was PBMCs.

DNA sequence: TGTGCCAGCAGCTTAAGGTGGGGCGGGAGCGATGAGCAGTTCTTC. This is translated as CASSLRWGGSDEQFF. In this chain, TRBV5-8 is recombined with TRBJ2-1; TRBD2 agrees with 7 junctional bases. Its CDR3 holds 15 amino acids, cysteine through phenylalanine. Only the CDR3 DNA stays, 45 bases, in frame from base 1. V is pruned by 2 bases and J by 8 bases, leaving 10 bases of the junction without a gene match. The germline V gene supplies CDR1 SGHTS and CDR2 YDEGEE.